These 6 T cell receptor beta chains were all obtained from the same sample, sequenced in a study of blood T cell repertoires in COVID-19. Some clones are missing from TCRdb's copy, which holds only in-frame ones; the method was immunoSEQ multiplex PCR. There are around 160,000 clones in the sample; roughly 90% occur only once, and 0.95% to 1.5% lies in the top ten. The sample consisted of PBMCs or T cells enriched from blood (not recorded which). Receptors were obtained from a woman in her twenties or thirties with acute COVID-19.

The chain combines TRBV28 with TRBJ2-1; the match to TRBD2 covers 10 bases. There are 16 residues in the CDR3. CDR1 and CDR2 (germline): MDHEN, SYDVKM. Unmatched junction bases numbered 12, after V lost 5 bases and J lost 8 bases. CDR3 coding DNA: TGTGCCAGCAGTATCCGGACTAGCGGTTTTAGGGATGAGCAGTTCTTC. This encodes CASSIRTSGFRDEQFF.

The CDR3 sequence: CASTPRGSGNTIYF. The CDR3 DNA follows: TGTGCCAGCACCCCTCGGGGCTCTGGAAACACCATATATTTT. The chain uses TRBV28 and TRBJ1-3; D gene ambiguous. CDR3 length equals 14 residues. The V gene lost 7 bases and the J gene lost 0 bases, with 10 bases spanning the gap. Germline V gene data show CDR1 as MDHEN and CDR2 as SYDVKM.

The V call is TRBV9, the J call TRBJ1-4, with D possibly matching TRBD1 (5 bases). Germline V CDR1 and CDR2: SGDLS, YYNGEE. The CDR3 has 13 residues. Trimming took 3 bases from V and 5 from J, leaving 8 bases between them. Here the CDR3 reads CASSGGGNEKLFF. Written as DNA, the CDR3 is TGTGCCAGCAGCGGCGGGGGAAATGAAAAACTGTTTTTT. Together with reference TRBV9 and TRBJ1-4, the CDR3 gives the full variable domain: DSGVTQTPKHLITATGQRVTLRCSPRSGDLSVYWYQQSLDQGLQFLIQYYNGEERAKGNILERFSAQQFPDLHSELNLSSLELGDSALYFCASSGGGNEKLFFGSGTQLSVL.

The rearrangement joins TRBV7-8 to TRBJ2-3, with D perhaps matching TRBD2 (5 bases). The CDR3 contains 16 residues. Germline V gene lookup returns CDR1 SGHVS and CDR2 FQNEAQ. Trimming removed 1 base at V and 1 base at J, with 12 bases between. CDR3 DNA sequence: TGTGCCAGCAGCTTAGAGTTCGGGGTCGGCACAGATACGCAGTATTTT. Translating it yields CASSLEFGVGTDTQYF.

This clone showed up just a few times. The V call is TRBV4-1, the J call TRBJ1-4, with D unclear. V was trimmed by 2 bases and J by 7 bases, leaving 14 bases between them. CDR3 length equals 15 residues. Germline V gene sequence: CDR1 MGHRA, CDR2 YSYEKL. The CDR3 region has the DNA TGCGCCAGCAGCCAATTGGTCTCCCCCGGTGAAAAACTGTTTTTT. Its translation: CASSQLVSPGEKLFF.

V and J are TRBV2 and TRBJ1-1, with a tentative D call TRBD1 (5 bases). Trimming removed 8 bases at V and 1 base at J, with 17 bases between. Germline V gene lookup returns CDR1 SNHLY and CDR2 FYNNEI. The CDR3 loop spans 15 amino acids. CDR3 residues: CASGSQDNPNTEAFF. CDR3 nucleotides: TGTGCCAGCGGAAGTCAGGACAACCCGAACACTGAAGCTTTCTTT.